Here is one T cell receptor beta chain with its context. The sample comes from a study of shared clonotypes between healthy human individuals. The CDR3 contains 12 residues. Germline V gene data show CDR1 as SNHLY and CDR2 as FYNNEI. With 4 bases removed from V and 9 bases from J, the gap between germline ends came to 10 bases. The assay ran at deep level. Every subset had its genomic DNA shared out evenly among several immunoSEQ plates. In the original processing: With immunoSEQ giving junction-only sequences and no quality scores, filtering differed. The data were produced by immunoSEQ multiplex PCR, yet TCRdb's version contains in-frame clones alone and is incomplete. V and J calls and clone size follow that table, whereas D and trimming were derived from the DNA. Altogether 520,000 or so clones are present, 70% to 80% being singletons, with the ten largest covering over 10%.

V is TRBV2 and J is TRBJ2-1; a possible D gene is TRBD2 (5 bases). The sample was PBMCs. The receptor was derived from a woman aged 35 to 49 in good health. Some clones in this sample may be carry-over from other donors' samples. CDR3 sequence (DNA): TGTGCCAGCAGTGGCCGGGAAGCTGAGCAGTTCTTC. It encodes CASSGREAEQFF.